A selection of T cell receptor beta chains follows, all from one sample in a study of cytomegalovirus exposure and HLA in healthy donors. Profiling relied on immunoSEQ multiplex PCR, and the TCRdb table lists in-frame clones only, not all of them. The table records around 270,000 clones, over 70% of them present only once. Sequencing was performed on PBMCs. The source is a girl aged 2 to 9 in good health and CMV-seronegative. CDR3s include the opening cysteine and the closing phenylalanine or tryptophan. Each record gives: CDR3 protein, CDR3 DNA, V gene, D gene, clone size, J gene. D genes are given only for firm matches. Size is omitted from some rows. Given values are once, few, many or a class for expanded clones.

CDR3: CASKRVEAPYNEQFF
DNA: TGTGCCAGCAAACGGGTTGAGGCCCCCTACAATGAGCAGTTCTTC
V: TRBV5-4
D: -
size: -
J: TRBJ2-1

CDR3: CASSLDRGLGEQFF
DNA: TGTGCCAGCAGCTTGGACAGGGGGCTCGGTGAGCAGTTCTTC
V: TRBV7-3
D: TRBD1
size: -
J: TRBJ2-1

CDR3: CASSFPPGLGPGELFF
DNA: TGTGCCAGCAGTTTTCCTCCGGGACTAGGACCCGGGGAGCTGTTTTTT
V: TRBV28
D: TRBD2
size: -
J: TRBJ2-2

CDR3: CASSRPREGWGEQFF
DNA: TGCGCCAGCAGCCGACCGCGGGAGGGGTGGGGTGAGCAGTTCTTC
V: TRBV4-1
D: TRBD2
size: -
J: TRBJ2-1

CDR3: CASTTASGNTEAFF
DNA: TGTGCCAGCACCACAGCGAGCGGGAACACTGAAGCTTTCTTT
V: TRBV13
D: -
size: -
J: TRBJ1-1

CDR3: CASSSTGGNYGYTF
DNA: TGTGCCAGCAGTTCCACAGGGGGGAACTATGGCTACACCTTC
V: TRBV28
D: TRBD1
size: -
J: TRBJ1-2

CDR3: CATADTPMNTEAFF
DNA: TGTGCCACCGCGGACACGCCTATGAACACTGAAGCTTTCTTT
V: TRBV2
D: -
size: -
J: TRBJ1-1

CDR3: CASSQGGTGELFF
DNA: TGTGCCAGCAGTCAAGGAGGCACCGGGGAGCTGTTTTTT
V: TRBV27
D: -
size: -
J: TRBJ2-2

CDR3: CASSFGVSTDTQYF
DNA: TGTGCCAGCAGCTTCGGGGTTAGCACAGATACGCAGTATTTT
V: TRBV5-8
D: -
size: -
J: TRBJ2-3

CDR3: CASSPLIAGGPGELFF
DNA: TGTGCCAGCTCACCACTTATAGCGGGAGGTCCCGGGGAGCTGTTTTTT
V: TRBV18
D: TRBD2
size: -
J: TRBJ2-2

CDR3: CASSSRGGRNEQFF
DNA: TGCGCCAGCAGCTCGCGTGGTGGGAGGAATGAGCAGTTCTTC
V: TRBV5-1
D: -
size: -
J: TRBJ2-1

CDR3: CASSTPGTVQETQYF
DNA: TGTGCCAGCAGCACCCCCGGGACAGTCCAAGAGACCCAGTACTTC
V: TRBV28
D: TRBD1
size: -
J: TRBJ2-5

CDR3: CASRFPELRGRRYEQYF
DNA: TGTGCCAGCAGGTTTCCCGAGCTCAGGGGGCGTCGGTACGAGCAGTACTTC
V: TRBV2
D: TRBD1
size: -
J: TRBJ2-7

CDR3: CASSYRDSSYNEQFF
DNA: TGTGCCAGCTCCTACAGGGATAGCTCCTACAATGAGCAGTTCTTC
V: TRBV18
D: -
size: -
J: TRBJ2-1

CDR3: CASSSSGATNEKLFF
DNA: TGTGCCAGCTCATCTTCGGGGGCAACTAATGAAAAACTGTTTTTT
V: TRBV18
D: -
size: -
J: TRBJ1-4

CDR3: CASSEPGQRSTEAFF
DNA: TGTGCCAGCAGTGAACCGGGTCAGCGGAGCACTGAAGCTTTCTTT
V: TRBV2
D: -
size: -
J: TRBJ1-1

CDR3: CSVGQGASYEQYF
DNA: TGCAGCGTTGGGCAGGGGGCATCCTACGAGCAGTACTTC
V: TRBV29-1
D: TRBD1
size: -
J: TRBJ2-7

CDR3: CARPQGADNEKLFF
DNA: TGTGCCAGGCCACAGGGGGCGGATAATGAAAAACTGTTTTTT
V: TRBV19
D: TRBD1
size: -
J: TRBJ1-4

CDR3: CATSRAGTSTDNEQFF
DNA: TGTGCCACCAGCAGGGCCGGGACTAGCACCGACAATGAGCAGTTCTTC
V: TRBV15
D: TRBD2
size: -
J: TRBJ2-1

CDR3: CASSLAATTSGGAWETQYF
DNA: TGTGCCAGCAGCTTGGCGGCAACGACTAGCGGGGGGGCCTGGGAGACCCAGTACTTC
V: TRBV5-8
D: TRBD2
size: -
J: TRBJ2-5

CDR3: CASGLSPLRQVPDTQYF
DNA: TGTGCTAGTGGTTTGTCCCCACTTAGACAGGTACCAGATACGCAGTATTTT
V: TRBV12-5
D: -
size: -
J: TRBJ2-3

CDR3: CASSYSGPLRETQYF
DNA: TGTGCCAGCAGCTATAGCGGGCCCCTTCGGGAGACCCAGTACTTC
V: TRBV5-4
D: TRBD2
size: -
J: TRBJ2-5

CDR3: CASRLSSGSPQQYF
DNA: TGTGCCAGTAGATTGTCTAGCGGGAGTCCCCAGCAGTACTTC
V: TRBV19
D: TRBD2
size: few
J: TRBJ2-7

CDR3: CASSSIAGGISYNEQFF
DNA: TGTGCCAGCAGTTCCATAGCGGGGGGGATCTCCTACAATGAGCAGTTCTTC
V: TRBV28
D: TRBD2
size: -
J: TRBJ2-1

CDR3: CASSVAQGSYNEQFF
DNA: TGTGCCAGCAGCGTAGCTCAGGGTTCCTACAATGAGCAGTTCTTC
V: TRBV9
D: -
size: -
J: TRBJ2-1

CDR3: CACDGSIPTGEMVHSGELFF
DNA: TGTGCCTGCGATGGGTCCATACCAACAGGGGAAATGGTTCACTCCGGGGAGCTGTTTTTT
V: TRBV30
D: TRBD1
size: -
J: TRBJ2-2

CDR3: CASSKGLREWSVPYEQYF
DNA: TGTGCCAGCAGCAAAGGGTTGAGGGAGTGGTCTGTCCCCTACGAGCAGTACTTC
V: TRBV27
D: -
size: once
J: TRBJ2-7

CDR3: CASSTTTGSNYGYTF
DNA: TGTGCCAGTAGTACAACCACCGGGTCCAACTATGGCTACACCTTC
V: TRBV19
D: -
size: -
J: TRBJ1-2

CDR3: CSARVKREQFF
DNA: TGCAGTGCTAGAGTGAAGCGGGAGCAGTTCTTC
V: TRBV20-1
D: -
size: few
J: TRBJ2-1

CDR3: CASSPGQSPNQPQHF
DNA: TGTGCCAGCTCACCGGGGCAGTCTCCCAATCAGCCCCAGCATTTT
V: TRBV18
D: -
size: few
J: TRBJ1-5

CDR3: CASSELGRSSPLHF
DNA: TGTGCCAGCAGTGAACTGGGGAGATCTTCACCCCTCCACTTT
V: TRBV2
D: -
size: once
J: TRBJ1-6

CDR3: CAGSRDRNSPLHF
DNA: TGTGCCGGAAGCCGGGACAGGAATTCACCCCTCCACTTT
V: TRBV19
D: TRBD1
size: -
J: TRBJ1-6

CDR3: CASSGLAGDAYEQYF
DNA: TGTGCCAGCTCAGGACTTGCGGGAGACGCCTACGAGCAGTACTTC
V: TRBV18
D: TRBD2
size: once
J: TRBJ2-7

CDR3: CAWSVGGANNEQFF
DNA: TGTGCCTGGAGTGTAGGCGGGGCGAACAATGAGCAGTTCTTC
V: TRBV30
D: -
size: -
J: TRBJ2-1

CDR3: CASSPSARTHSVCEQYF
DNA: TGTGCCAGCAGCCCCTCCGCGAGGACACATTCGGTGTGCGAGCAGTACTTC
V: TRBV9
D: -
size: -
J: TRBJ2-7

CDR3: CASFSDGYTF
DNA: TGCGCCAGCTTCTCCGATGGCTACACCTTC
V: TRBV10-1
D: -
size: -
J: TRBJ1-2

CDR3: CASSLSGATYEQYF
DNA: TGTGCCAGCAGCTTGTCCGGTGCCACCTACGAGCAGTACTTC
V: TRBV5-4
D: -
size: -
J: TRBJ2-7

CDR3: CASTQATYNSPLHF
DNA: TGTGCCAGCACCCAGGCGACCTATAATTCACCCCTCCACTTT
V: TRBV7-9
D: -
size: -
J: TRBJ1-6

CDR3: CASSCPSPLAGETDTQYF
DNA: TGTGCCAGCAGCTGCCCTTCTCCTCTAGCGGGAGAAACAGATACGCAGTATTTT
V: TRBV7-9
D: TRBD2
size: -
J: TRBJ2-3

CDR3: CASSLGLAGGGQFF
DNA: TGTGCCAGCAGTTTGGGACTAGCGGGAGGAGGGCAGTTCTTC
V: TRBV27
D: TRBD2
size: once
J: TRBJ2-1

CDR3: CASSYESSGNTIYF
DNA: TGTGCCAGCAGTTACGAGAGCTCTGGAAACACCATATATTTT
V: TRBV6-5
D: -
size: once
J: TRBJ1-3

CDR3: CASSVASGNNEQFF
DNA: TGTGCCAGCAGCGTAGCATCGGGGAACAATGAGCAGTTCTTC
V: TRBV9
D: -
size: -
J: TRBJ2-1

CDR3: CASSLEGRGHEQYF
DNA: TGTGCCAGCAGCTTAGAAGGCAGGGGCCACGAGCAGTACTTC
V: TRBV7-9
D: -
size: -
J: TRBJ2-7

CDR3: CASSPTHRGLYEQYF
DNA: TGTGCCAGCAGCCCTACCCATAGGGGGCTCTACGAGCAGTACTTC
V: TRBV7-3
D: TRBD1
size: -
J: TRBJ2-7

CDR3: CASSFWPSEGTQYF
DNA: TGTGCCAGCAGCTTTTGGCCTAGCGAAGGGACCCAGTACTTC
V: TRBV5-6
D: -
size: -
J: TRBJ2-5

CDR3: CASSRSGRRTEAFF
DNA: TGTGCCAGCAGCCGGAGCGGTCGGAGGACTGAAGCTTTCTTT
V: TRBV7-6
D: -
size: once
J: TRBJ1-1

CDR3: CASSVATSGDRDAGELFF
DNA: TGTGCCAGCAGCGTAGCGACTAGCGGGGATAGGGACGCCGGGGAGCTGTTTTTT
V: TRBV9
D: TRBD2
size: -
J: TRBJ2-2

CDR3: CASSHRDTYGYTF
DNA: TGTGCCAGCAGTCACCGGGACACCTATGGCTACACCTTC
V: TRBV28
D: -
size: -
J: TRBJ1-2

CDR3: CASSIGRADGYTF
DNA: TGTGCCAGTAGTATCGGCAGGGCCGATGGCTACACCTTC
V: TRBV19
D: -
size: -
J: TRBJ1-2

CDR3: CASNNREKSYNSPLHF
DNA: TGTGCCAGCAACAACAGGGAGAAATCCTATAATTCACCCCTCCACTTT
V: TRBV7-9
D: -
size: -
J: TRBJ1-6